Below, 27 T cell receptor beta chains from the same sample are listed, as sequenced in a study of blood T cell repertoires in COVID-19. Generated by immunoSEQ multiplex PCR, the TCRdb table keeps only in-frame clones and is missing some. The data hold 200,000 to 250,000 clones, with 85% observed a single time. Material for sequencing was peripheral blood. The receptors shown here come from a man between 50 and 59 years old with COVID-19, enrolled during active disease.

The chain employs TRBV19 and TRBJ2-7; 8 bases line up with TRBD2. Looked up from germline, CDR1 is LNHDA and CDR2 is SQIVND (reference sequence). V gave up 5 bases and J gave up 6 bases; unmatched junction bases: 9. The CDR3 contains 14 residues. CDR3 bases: TGTGCCAGTAGTCGAGGCGGGGGGACCGCCGAGCAGTACTTC. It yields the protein CASSRGGGTAEQYF. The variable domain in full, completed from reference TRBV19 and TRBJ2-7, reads DGGITQSPKYLFRKEGQNVTLSCEQNLNHDAMYWYRQDPGQGLRLIYYSQIVNDFQKGDIAEGYSVSREKKESFPLTVTSAQKNPTAFYLCASSRGGGTAEQYFGPGTRLTVT.

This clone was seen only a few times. The CDR3 region is CASSLTTGGATDTQYF. The CDR3 bases are TGTGCCAGCAGTTTAACAACAGGGGGTGCCACAGATACGCAGTATTTT. The rearrangement joins TRBV27 to TRBJ2-3; 8 nucleotides line up with TRBD1. J lost 2 bases, V lost 2 bases, and 6 bases had no gene match. The CDR3 has 16 amino acids. Germline CDR1 reads MNHEY; CDR2 reads SMNVEV (reference sequence).

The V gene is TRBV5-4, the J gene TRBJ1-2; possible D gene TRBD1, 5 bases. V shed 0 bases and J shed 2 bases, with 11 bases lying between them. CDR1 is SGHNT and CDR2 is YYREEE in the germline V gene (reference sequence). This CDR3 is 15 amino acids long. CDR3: CASSLVGGQNYGYTF. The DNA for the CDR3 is TGTGCCAGCAGCTTGGTGGGGGGTCAGAACTATGGCTACACCTTC.

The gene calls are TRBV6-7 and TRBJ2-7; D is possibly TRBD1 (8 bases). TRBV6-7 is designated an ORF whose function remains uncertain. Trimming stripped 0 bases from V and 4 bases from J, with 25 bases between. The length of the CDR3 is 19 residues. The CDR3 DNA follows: TGTGCCAGCAGTTACTCGACCCTAAGACAGGGGAGGGGGGGATACGAGCAGTACTTC. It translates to CASSYSTLRQGRGGYEQYF.

The CDR3 DNA reads as TGTGCCAGCAGCAAGACAGGGGGCTACGAGCAGTACTTC. Translated: CASSKTGGYEQYF. This chain links TRBV2 with TRBJ2-7; 9 bases agree with TRBD1. V was pared by 6 bases and J by 3 bases, with 3 bases of the junction left unmatched. Germline V lookup: CDR1 SNHLY, CDR2 FYNNEI. The CDR3 sequence is 13 residues long.

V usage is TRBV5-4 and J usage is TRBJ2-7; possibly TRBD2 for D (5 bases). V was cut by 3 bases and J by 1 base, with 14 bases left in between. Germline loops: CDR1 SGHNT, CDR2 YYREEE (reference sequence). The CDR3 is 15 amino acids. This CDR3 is CASSSIPERSYEQYF. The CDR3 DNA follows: TGTGCCAGCAGCTCCATCCCAGAGCGGTCCTACGAGCAGTACTTC.

This CDR3 reads CASSLQGEGYTF. In DNA form, the CDR3 reads TGTGCCAGCAGCTTACAGGGGGAAGGCTACACCTTC. The rearrangement links TRBV4-2 to TRBJ1-2; 8 positions match TRBD1. The trim removed 5 bases at V and 8 bases at J, leaving 4 bases unmatched. CDR1 is LGHNA and CDR2 is YNFKEQ in the germline V gene. The CDR3 is 12 residues long.

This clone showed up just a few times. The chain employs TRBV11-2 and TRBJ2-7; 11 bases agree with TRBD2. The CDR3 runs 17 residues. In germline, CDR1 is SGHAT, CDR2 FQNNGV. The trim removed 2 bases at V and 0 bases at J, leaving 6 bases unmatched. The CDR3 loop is CASSLTSGGPYSYEQYF. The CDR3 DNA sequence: TGTGCCAGCAGCTTAACTAGCGGGGGCCCATACTCCTACGAGCAGTACTTC.

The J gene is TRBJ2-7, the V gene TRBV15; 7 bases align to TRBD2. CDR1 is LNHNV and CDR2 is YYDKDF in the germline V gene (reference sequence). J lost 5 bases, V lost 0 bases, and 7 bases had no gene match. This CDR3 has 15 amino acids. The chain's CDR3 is CATSRDSGLEDEQYF. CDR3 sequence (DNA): TGTGCCACCAGCAGAGATTCTGGACTAGAAGACGAGCAGTACTTC. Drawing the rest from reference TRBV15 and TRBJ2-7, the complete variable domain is DAMVIQNPRYQVTQFGKPVTLSCSQTLNHNVMYWYQQKSSQAPKLLFHYYDKDFNNEADTPDNFQSRRPNTSFCFLDIRSPGLGDTAMYLCATSRDSGLEDEQYFGPGTRLTVT.

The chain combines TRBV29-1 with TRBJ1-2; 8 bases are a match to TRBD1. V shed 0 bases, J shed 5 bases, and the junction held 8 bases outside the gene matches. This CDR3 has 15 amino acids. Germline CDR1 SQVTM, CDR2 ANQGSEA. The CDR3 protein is CSVEDWGQEPYGYTF. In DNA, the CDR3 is TGCAGCGTTGAAGATTGGGGACAGGAGCCTTATGGCTACACCTTC.

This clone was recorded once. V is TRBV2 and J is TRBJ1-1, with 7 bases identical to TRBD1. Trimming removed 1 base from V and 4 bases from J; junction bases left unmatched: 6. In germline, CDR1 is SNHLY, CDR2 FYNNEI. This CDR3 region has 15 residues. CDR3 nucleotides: TGTGCCAGCAGTGAAGGTCAGGGGGGCCTCACTGAAGCTTTCTTT. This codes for CASSEGQGGLTEAFF. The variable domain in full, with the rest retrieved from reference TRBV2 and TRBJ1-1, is EPEVTQTPSHQVTQMGQEVILRCVPISNHLYFYWYRQILGQKVEFLVSFYNNEISEKSEIFDDQFSVERPDGSNFTLKIRSTKLEDSAMYFCASSEGQGGLTEAFFGQGTRLTVV.

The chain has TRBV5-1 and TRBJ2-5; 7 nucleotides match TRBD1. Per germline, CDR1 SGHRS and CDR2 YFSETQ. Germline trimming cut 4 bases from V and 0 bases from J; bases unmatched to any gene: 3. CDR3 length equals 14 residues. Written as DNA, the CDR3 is TGCGCCAGCAGCATGGGACAGAACCAAGAGACCCAGTACTTC. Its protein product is CASSMGQNQETQYF.

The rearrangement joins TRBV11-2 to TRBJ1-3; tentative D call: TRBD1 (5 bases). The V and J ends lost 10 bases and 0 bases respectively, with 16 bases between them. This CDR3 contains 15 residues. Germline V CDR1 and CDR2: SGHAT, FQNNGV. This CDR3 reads CATAGRANSGNTIYF. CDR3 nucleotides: TGTGCCACCGCTGGCAGGGCCAACTCTGGAAACACCATATATTTT.

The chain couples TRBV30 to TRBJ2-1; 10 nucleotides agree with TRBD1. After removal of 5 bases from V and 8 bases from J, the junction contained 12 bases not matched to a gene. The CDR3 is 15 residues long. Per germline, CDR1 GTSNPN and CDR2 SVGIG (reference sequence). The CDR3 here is CAWQRVGTGVHEQFF. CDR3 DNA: TGTGCCTGGCAAAGAGTGGGGACAGGGGTCCATGAGCAGTTCTTC.

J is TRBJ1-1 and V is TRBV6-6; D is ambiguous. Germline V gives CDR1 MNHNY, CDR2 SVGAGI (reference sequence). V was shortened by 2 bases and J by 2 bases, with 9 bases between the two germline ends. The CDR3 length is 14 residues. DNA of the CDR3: TGTGCCAGCAGTTACCTAACAGCAAACACTGAAGCTTTCTTT. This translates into CASSYLTANTEAFF.

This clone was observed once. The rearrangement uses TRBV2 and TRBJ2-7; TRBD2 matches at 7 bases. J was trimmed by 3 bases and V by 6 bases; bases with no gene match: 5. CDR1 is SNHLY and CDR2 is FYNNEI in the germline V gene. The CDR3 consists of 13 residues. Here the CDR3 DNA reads TGTGCCAGCAGGGGACTACTATTCTACGAGCAGTACTTC. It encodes CASRGLLFYEQYF.

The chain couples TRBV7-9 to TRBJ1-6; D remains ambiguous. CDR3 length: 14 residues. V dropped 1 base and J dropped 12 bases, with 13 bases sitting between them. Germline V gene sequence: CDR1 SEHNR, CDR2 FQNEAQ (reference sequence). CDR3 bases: TGTGCCAGCAGCTTAGATCCGGGAACTCAACCCCTCCACTTT. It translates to CASSLDPGTQPLHF.

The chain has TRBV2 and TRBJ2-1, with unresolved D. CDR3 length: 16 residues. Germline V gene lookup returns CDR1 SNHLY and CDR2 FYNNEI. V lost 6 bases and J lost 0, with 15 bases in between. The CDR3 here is CASSQEQTSSYNEQFF. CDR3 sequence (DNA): TGTGCCAGCAGCCAAGAGCAAACGAGCTCCTACAATGAGCAGTTCTTC. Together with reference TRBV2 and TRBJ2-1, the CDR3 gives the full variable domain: EPEVTQTPSHQVTQMGQEVILRCVPISNHLYFYWYRQILGQKVEFLVSFYNNEISEKSEIFDDQFSVERPDGSNFTLKIRSTKLEDSAMYFCASSQEQTSSYNEQFFGPGTRLTVL.

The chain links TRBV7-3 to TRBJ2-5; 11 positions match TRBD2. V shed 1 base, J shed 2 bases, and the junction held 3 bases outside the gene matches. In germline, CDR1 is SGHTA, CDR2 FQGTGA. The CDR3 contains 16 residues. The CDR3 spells CASSLRASGGQETQYF. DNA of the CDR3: TGTGCCAGCAGCTTAAGGGCTAGCGGGGGGCAAGAGACCCAGTACTTC.

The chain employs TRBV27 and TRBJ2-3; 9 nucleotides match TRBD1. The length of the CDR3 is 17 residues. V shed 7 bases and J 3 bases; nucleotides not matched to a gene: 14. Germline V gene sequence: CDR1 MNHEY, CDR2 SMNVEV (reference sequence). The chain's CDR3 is CASITTQTGGMTDTQYF. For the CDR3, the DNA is TGTGCCAGCATTACTACGCAGACAGGGGGAATGACAGATACGCAGTATTTT.

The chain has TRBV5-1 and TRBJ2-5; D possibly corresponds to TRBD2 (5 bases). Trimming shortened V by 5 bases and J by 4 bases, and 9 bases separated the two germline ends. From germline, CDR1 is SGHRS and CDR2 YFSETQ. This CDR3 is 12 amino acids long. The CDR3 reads CASSPGIETQYF. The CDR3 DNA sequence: TGCGCCAGCAGTCCGGGGATAGAGACCCAGTACTTC.

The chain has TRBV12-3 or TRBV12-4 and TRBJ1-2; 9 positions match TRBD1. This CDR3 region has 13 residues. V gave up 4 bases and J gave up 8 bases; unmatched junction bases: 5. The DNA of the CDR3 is TGTGCCAGCAGTTCCTCCGGGACAGGGGGCTACACCTTC. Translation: CASSSSGTGGYTF.

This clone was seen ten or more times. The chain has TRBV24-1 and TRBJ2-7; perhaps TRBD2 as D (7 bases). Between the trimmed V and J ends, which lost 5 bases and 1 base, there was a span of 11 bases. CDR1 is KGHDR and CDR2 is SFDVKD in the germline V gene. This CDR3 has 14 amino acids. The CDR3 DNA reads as TGTGCCACCAGTGGCGGGGGCCTATCCTACGAGCAGTACTTC. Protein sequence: CATSGGGLSYEQYF.

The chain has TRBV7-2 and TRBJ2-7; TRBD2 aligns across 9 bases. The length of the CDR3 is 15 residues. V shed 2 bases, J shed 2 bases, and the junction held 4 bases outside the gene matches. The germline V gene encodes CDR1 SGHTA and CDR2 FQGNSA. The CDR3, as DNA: TGTGCCAGCAGCTTAATGGCTAGCGGGACCTACGAGCAGTACTTC. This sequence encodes CASSLMASGTYEQYF. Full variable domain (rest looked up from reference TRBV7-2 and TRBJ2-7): GAGVSQSPSNKVTEKGKDVELRCDPISGHTALYWYRQSLGQGLEFLIYFQGNSAPDKSGLPSDRFSAERTGGSVSTLTIQRTQQEDSAVYLCASSLMASGTYEQYFGPGTRLTVT.

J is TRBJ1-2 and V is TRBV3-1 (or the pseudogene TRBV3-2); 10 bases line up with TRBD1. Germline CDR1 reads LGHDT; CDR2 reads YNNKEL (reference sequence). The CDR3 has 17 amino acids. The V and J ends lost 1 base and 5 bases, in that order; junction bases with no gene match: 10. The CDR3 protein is CASSQGVPTGGGYGYTF. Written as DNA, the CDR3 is TGTGCCAGCAGCCAAGGGGTCCCGACAGGGGGCGGTTATGGCTACACCTTC.

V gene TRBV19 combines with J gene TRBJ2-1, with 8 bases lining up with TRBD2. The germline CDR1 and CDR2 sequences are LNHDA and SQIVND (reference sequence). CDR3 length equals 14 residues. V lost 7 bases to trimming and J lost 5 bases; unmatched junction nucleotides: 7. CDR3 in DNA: TGTGCCAGTAATCGCGGGGGGACCAACAATGAGCAGTTCTTC. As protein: CASNRGGTNNEQFF.

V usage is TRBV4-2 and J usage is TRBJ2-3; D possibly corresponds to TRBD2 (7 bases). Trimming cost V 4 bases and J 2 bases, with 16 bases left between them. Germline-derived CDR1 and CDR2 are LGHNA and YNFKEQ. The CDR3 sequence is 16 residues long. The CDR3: CASSPEGGPTTDTQYF. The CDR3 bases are TGTGCCAGCAGCCCGGAGGGGGGGCCCACCACAGATACGCAGTATTTT.